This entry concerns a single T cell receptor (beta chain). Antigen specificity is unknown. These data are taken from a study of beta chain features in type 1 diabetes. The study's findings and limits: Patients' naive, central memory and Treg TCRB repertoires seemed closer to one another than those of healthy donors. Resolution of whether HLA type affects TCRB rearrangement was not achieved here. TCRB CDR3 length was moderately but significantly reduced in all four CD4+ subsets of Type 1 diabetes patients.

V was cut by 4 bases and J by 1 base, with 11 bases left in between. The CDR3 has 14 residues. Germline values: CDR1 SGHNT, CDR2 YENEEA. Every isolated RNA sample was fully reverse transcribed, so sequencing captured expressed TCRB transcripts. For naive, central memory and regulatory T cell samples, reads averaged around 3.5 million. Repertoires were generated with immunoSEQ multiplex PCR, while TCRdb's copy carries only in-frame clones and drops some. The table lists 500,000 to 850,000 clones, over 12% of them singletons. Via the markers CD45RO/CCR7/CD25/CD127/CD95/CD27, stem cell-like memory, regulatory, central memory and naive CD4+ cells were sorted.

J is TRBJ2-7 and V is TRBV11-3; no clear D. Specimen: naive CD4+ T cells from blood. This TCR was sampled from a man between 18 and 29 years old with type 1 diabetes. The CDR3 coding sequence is TGTGCCAGCAGCTCCGAAGGTGGATCCTACGAGCAGTACTTC. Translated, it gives CASSSEGGSYEQYF.